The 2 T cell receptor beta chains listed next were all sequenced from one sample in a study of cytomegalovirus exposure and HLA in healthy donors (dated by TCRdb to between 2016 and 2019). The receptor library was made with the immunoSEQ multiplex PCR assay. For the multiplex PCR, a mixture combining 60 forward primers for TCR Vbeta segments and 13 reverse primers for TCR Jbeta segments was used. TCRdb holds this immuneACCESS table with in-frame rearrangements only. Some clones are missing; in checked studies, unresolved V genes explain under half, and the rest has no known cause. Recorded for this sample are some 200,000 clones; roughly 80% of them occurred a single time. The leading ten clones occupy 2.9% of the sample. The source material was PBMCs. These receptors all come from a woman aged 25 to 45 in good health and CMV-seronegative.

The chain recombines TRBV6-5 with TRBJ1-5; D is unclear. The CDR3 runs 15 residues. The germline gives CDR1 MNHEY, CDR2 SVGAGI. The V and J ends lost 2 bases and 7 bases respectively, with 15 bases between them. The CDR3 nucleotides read TGTGCCAGCAGTTACCGTTTCGGGGTGAACCAGCCCCAGCATTTT. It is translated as CASSYRFGVNQPQHF.

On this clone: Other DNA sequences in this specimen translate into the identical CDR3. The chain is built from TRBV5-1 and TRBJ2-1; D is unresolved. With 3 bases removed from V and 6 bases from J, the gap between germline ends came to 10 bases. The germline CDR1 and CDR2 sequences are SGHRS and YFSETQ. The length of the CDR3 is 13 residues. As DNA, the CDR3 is TGCGCCAGCAGCTCCGGGTCAGTCAATGAGCAGTTCTTC. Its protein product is CASSSGSVNEQFF.